The 22 T cell receptor beta chains in this list originate from one sample, sequenced in a study of T cell responses to AZD1222 COVID-19 vaccine. Using immunoSEQ multiplex PCR, the repertoire was profiled, and TCRdb retains in-frame clones only, with some absent. The sample yields some 200,000 clones, approximately 93% seen once. The sequencing here drew on peripheral blood, taken 28 days after the second AZD1222 dose. The source is an adult who received the AZD1222 COVID-19 vaccine.

J is TRBJ1-2 and V is TRBV30; D is ambiguous. Germline CDR1 and CDR2: GTSNPN and SVGIG (reference sequence). V was trimmed by 0 bases and J by 4 bases, leaving 18 bases between them. CDR3 size: 16 residues. Here the CDR3 DNA reads TGTGCCTGGAGTGTACGGTTGGGCAAAGGAGGCTATGGCTACACCTTC. Its translation: CAWSVRLGKGGYGYTF.

DNA of the CDR3: TGTGCCAGCAGCATAGACAGGGGGGATGGAAACACCATATATTTT. Translating gives CASSIDRGDGNTIYF. The chain links TRBV6-5 to TRBJ1-3; 9 bases are shared with TRBD1. The CDR3 consists of 15 residues. CDR1 is MNHEY and CDR2 is SVGAGI in the germline V gene. V dropped 6 bases and J dropped 3; count of bases not matched to a gene: 6.

In its sample, this clone was seen many times. This sequence joins TRBV29-1 and TRBJ1-4, with 8 bases fitting TRBD1. Germline trimming cut 7 bases from V and 3 bases from J; bases unmatched to any gene: 13. The CDR3 runs to 16 residues. Germline CDR1 reads SQVTM; CDR2 reads ANQGSEA. Here the CDR3 reads CSATRQGCLSNEKLFF. CDR3 DNA: TGCAGCGCGACGAGACAGGGGTGCCTGTCTAATGAAAAACTGTTTTTT.

The chain uses TRBV29-1 and TRBJ2-3; D is possibly TRBD1 or TRBD2 (5 bases each). V was shortened by 0 bases and J by 6 bases, with 10 bases between the two germline ends. The CDR3 is 13 amino acids. CDR1 and CDR2 (germline): SQVTM, ANQGSEA. The CDR3 nucleotides are TGCAGCGTTGAAGATAAAGGGACGGATACGCAGTATTTT. Amino acid sequence: CSVEDKGTDTQYF.

This clone appeared a few times. The genes are TRBV6-2 or TRBV6-3 and TRBJ2-1; no clear D gene. V lost 2 bases and J 0 bases, leaving 5 bases between the germline ends. The CDR3 consists of 14 residues. CDR1 and CDR2 from the germline V gene are MNHEY and SVGEGT. In DNA, the CDR3 is TGTGCCAGCAGTTACCAGAGCTCCTACAATGAGCAGTTCTTC. It yields the protein CASSYQSSYNEQFF.

V usage is TRBV2 and J usage is TRBJ2-3; tentatively, D is TRBD1 (5 bases). The CDR3 loop spans 16 amino acids. The germline CDR1 and CDR2 sequences are SNHLY and FYNNEI. Trimming left V 1 base short and J 0 bases short, with 11 bases between. CDR3 in DNA: TGTGCCAGCAGTGAAGAGCAGGGTTCTAGCACAGATACGCAGTATTTT. It is translated as CASSEEQGSSTDTQYF.

In this sample, this clone turned up once. This chain connects TRBV4-1 to TRBJ1-5, with a tentative D call TRBD1 (6 bases). Germline V gives CDR1 MGHRA, CDR2 YSYEKL. Trimming took off 4 bases at V and 0 bases at J, with 10 bases between the two ends. CDR3 size: 15 residues. CDR3 residues: CASSRRTDSNQPQHF. The CDR3 DNA reads TGCGCCAGCAGCCGAAGGACAGATAGCAATCAGCCCCAGCATTTT.

The rearrangement links TRBV9 to TRBJ1-1, with 9 bases lining up with TRBD1. This CDR3 is 15 amino acids long. J lost 3 bases, V lost 4 bases, and 7 bases had no gene match. CDR1 and CDR2 (germline): SGDLS, YYNGEE. CDR3 sequence (DNA): TGTGCCAGCAGCACACAGGGGGCACCTGACACTGAAGCTTTCTTT. Amino acid sequence: CASSTQGAPDTEAFF.

The genes are TRBV6-2 or TRBV6-3 and TRBJ1-5, with TRBD1 as a possible D gene (6 bases). V was shortened by 4 bases and J by 0 bases, with 10 bases between the two germline ends. The length of the CDR3 is 15 residues. The germline V gene has CDR1 MNHEY and CDR2 SVGEGT. CDR3 sequence reads: CASSFGGHSNQPQHF. CDR3 in DNA: TGTGCCAGCAGTTTCGGGGGCCATAGCAATCAGCCCCAGCATTTT.

The CDR3 sequence: CATSDRYNEQFF. The CDR3 region has the DNA TGTGCCACCAGTGACCGGTACAATGAGCAGTTCTTC. This sequence joins TRBV24-1 and TRBJ2-1; D unclear. This CDR3 is 12 amino acids long. V gave up 4 bases and J gave up 4 bases, with 4 bases separating them. Germline V lookup: CDR1 KGHDR, CDR2 SFDVKD.

The chain links TRBV30 to TRBJ1-3; 8 nucleotides line up with TRBD1. V lost 2 bases to trimming and J lost 1 base; unmatched junction nucleotides: 7. Germline CDR1 and CDR2: GTSNPN and SVGIG (reference sequence). The length of the CDR3 is 16 residues. The CDR3 bases are TGTGCCTGGAGTCGACAGGGGATCGGTTCTGGAAACACCATATATTTT. Translation: CAWSRQGIGSGNTIYF.

The chain carries TRBV9 and TRBJ2-2; D ambiguous. The V end was cut by 4 bases, the J end by 8 bases, with 12 bases between. Looked up from germline, CDR1 is SGDLS and CDR2 is YYNGEE. The CDR3 extends over 13 amino acids. The CDR3 DNA sequence: TGTGCCAGCAGCATGCCGCCCGGAGGGGAGCTGTTTTTT. Amino acids: CASSMPPGGELFF.

The CDR3 loop reads CASSLAGQGANYGYTF. CDR3 bases: TGTGCCAGCAGCTTAGCGGGACAGGGGGCTAACTATGGCTACACCTTC. This rearrangement joins TRBV7-2 to TRBJ1-2; 11 bases are shared with TRBD1. The CDR3 covers 16 residues. The V and J ends lost 0 bases and 0 bases, in that order; junction bases with no gene match: 0. Germline CDR1 SGHTA, CDR2 FQGNSA.

The rearrangement links TRBV4-3 to TRBJ2-7, with TRBD1 matching 10 bases. The CDR3 is made up of 19 amino acids. The V gene end was trimmed by 2 bases and the J gene end by 0 bases; junction bases not matched to a gene: 13. The germline V gene encodes CDR1 LGHNA and CDR2 YSLEER. CDR3 sequence (DNA): TGCGCCAGCAGCCAACGATTATTACCCGGGGACAGGGGCTCCTACGAGCAGTACTTC. The encoded protein is CASSQRLLPGDRGSYEQYF.

A single count supports this clone. The chain employs TRBV7-2 and TRBJ2-5, with D maybe TRBD2 (6 bases). Trimming removed 5 bases at V and 2 bases at J, with 18 bases between. The CDR3 is 16 amino acids. In germline, CDR1 is SGHTA, CDR2 FQGNSA. The DNA for the CDR3 is TGTGCCAGCAGCCTATCGACTAGATTTCAGCAAGAGACCCAGTACTTC. This translates into CASSLSTRFQQETQYF.

The V and J genes are TRBV3-1 (or the pseudogene TRBV3-2) and TRBJ1-1, with unresolved D. CDR1 and CDR2 (germline): LGHDT, YNNKEL (reference sequence). Trimming took 5 bases from V and 0 from J, leaving 16 bases between them. The CDR3 totals 16 residues. The CDR3 DNA reads TGTGCCAGCAGCTCCTCGGATAGGATCATGAACACTGAAGCTTTCTTT. It is translated as CASSSSDRIMNTEAFF.

V usage is TRBV6-5 and J usage is TRBJ1-1, with D uncertain. The CDR3 runs to 15 residues. Trimming shortened V by 6 bases and J by 1 base, and 15 bases separated the two germline ends. Germline V gene lookup returns CDR1 MNHEY and CDR2 SVGAGI. The CDR3 coding sequence is TGTGCCAGCAGCGTTTTTGCGATGGGGAACACTGAAGCTTTCTTT. Amino acid sequence: CASSVFAMGNTEAFF.

V is TRBV6-5 and J is TRBJ1-5; D gene ambiguous. The germline V gene has CDR1 MNHEY and CDR2 SVGAGI. Trimming pared 8 bases from V and 0 bases from J, leaving 14 bases between. The CDR3 loop spans 15 amino acids. The DNA for the CDR3 is TGTGCCAGCTGGGCAGGAGGATATAGCAATCAGCCCCAGCATTTT. It translates to CASWAGGYSNQPQHF.

The chain couples TRBV7-4 to TRBJ1-5; 7 bases agree with TRBD1. This CDR3 is built from 13 residues. Germline CDR1 SGHVT, CDR2 SQSDAQ. J was trimmed by 4 bases and V by 6 bases; bases with no gene match: 3. The CDR3 reads CASRGQINQPQHF. CDR3 in DNA: TGTGCCAGCAGGGGACAGATAAATCAGCCCCAGCATTTT.

J is TRBJ1-1 and V is TRBV5-1, with TRBD1 matching 9 bases. Trimming took 4 bases from V and 0 from J; bases not matched to a gene: 7. This CDR3 has 16 amino acids. The germline gives CDR1 SGHRS, CDR2 YFSETQ. CDR3 amino acids: CASSGGQGLLNTEAFF. The CDR3 coding sequence is TGCGCCAGCAGCGGGGGACAGGGACTTTTGAACACTGAAGCTTTCTTT.

V usage is TRBV28 and J usage is TRBJ2-7; 8 positions agree with TRBD1. The CDR3 runs to 15 residues. V lost 2 bases and J lost 3; bases outside the gene matches: 6. The germline CDR1 and CDR2 sequences are MDHEN and SYDVKM. The CDR3 loop is CASSLRRGQVYEQYF. Here the CDR3 DNA reads TGTGCCAGCAGTTTAAGAAGGGGACAGGTCTACGAGCAGTACTTC. The full variable domain, in which reference TRBV28 and TRBJ2-7 provide the parts outside the CDR3, is DVKVTQSSRYLVKRTGEKVFLECVQDMDHENMFWYRQDPGLGLRLIYFSYDVKMKEKGDIPEGYSVSREKKERFSLILESASTNQTSMYLCASSLRRGQVYEQYFGPGTRLTVT.

The chain carries TRBV9 and TRBJ2-1; 9 bases are a match to TRBD2. V shed 3 bases, J shed 2 bases, and the junction held 15 bases outside the gene matches. Germline V gives CDR1 SGDLS, CDR2 YYNGEE. The CDR3 runs to 19 residues. In DNA form, the CDR3 reads TGTGCCAGCAGCGGAGGAGGGCTAGCGGGACACTCCCCCTACAATGAGCAGTTCTTC. Its protein is CASSGGGLAGHSPYNEQFF.